The 3 T cell receptor beta chains listed next were all sequenced from one sample in a study of neoadjuvant anti-PD-1 for oral cavity cancer. Time point indicated: after neoadjuvant nivolumab, at surgical resection. Using immunoSEQ multiplex PCR, the repertoire was profiled, and TCRdb retains in-frame clones only, with some absent. The data show fewer than 90,000 clones, with roughly 81% seen just once and 3% to 4% held by the top ten. The sample was PBMCs, taken after nivolumab (anti-PD-1) treatment. These receptor sequences come from a person between 40 and 80 years old with oral cavity squamous cell carcinoma.

This chain connects TRBV7-6 to TRBJ1-5, with D unresolved. Germline CDR1 and CDR2: SGHVS and FNYEAQ. The ends were cut back, 4 bases at V and 4 bases at J, with 8 bases in the middle. CDR3 length: 13 residues. This CDR3 is CASSSSINQPQHF. CDR3 nucleotides: TGTGCCAGCAGCTCATCCATAAATCAGCCCCAGCATTTT.

CDR3 in amino acids: CASNLLNYGYTF. The DNA for the CDR3 is TGTGCCAGTAACCTTCTTAACTATGGCTACACCTTC. The gene calls are TRBV21-1 and TRBJ1-2. TRBV21-1 is termed a pseudogene. This CDR3 contains 12 residues.

The chain combines TRBV18 with TRBJ2-7; D uncertain. V was shortened by 1 base and J by 3 bases, with 1 base between the two germline ends. Germline-derived CDR1 and CDR2 are KGHSH and LQKENI. The CDR3 has 11 residues. The CDR3 is CASSPLYEQYF. Here the CDR3 DNA reads TGTGCCAGCTCACCACTCTACGAGCAGTACTTC.